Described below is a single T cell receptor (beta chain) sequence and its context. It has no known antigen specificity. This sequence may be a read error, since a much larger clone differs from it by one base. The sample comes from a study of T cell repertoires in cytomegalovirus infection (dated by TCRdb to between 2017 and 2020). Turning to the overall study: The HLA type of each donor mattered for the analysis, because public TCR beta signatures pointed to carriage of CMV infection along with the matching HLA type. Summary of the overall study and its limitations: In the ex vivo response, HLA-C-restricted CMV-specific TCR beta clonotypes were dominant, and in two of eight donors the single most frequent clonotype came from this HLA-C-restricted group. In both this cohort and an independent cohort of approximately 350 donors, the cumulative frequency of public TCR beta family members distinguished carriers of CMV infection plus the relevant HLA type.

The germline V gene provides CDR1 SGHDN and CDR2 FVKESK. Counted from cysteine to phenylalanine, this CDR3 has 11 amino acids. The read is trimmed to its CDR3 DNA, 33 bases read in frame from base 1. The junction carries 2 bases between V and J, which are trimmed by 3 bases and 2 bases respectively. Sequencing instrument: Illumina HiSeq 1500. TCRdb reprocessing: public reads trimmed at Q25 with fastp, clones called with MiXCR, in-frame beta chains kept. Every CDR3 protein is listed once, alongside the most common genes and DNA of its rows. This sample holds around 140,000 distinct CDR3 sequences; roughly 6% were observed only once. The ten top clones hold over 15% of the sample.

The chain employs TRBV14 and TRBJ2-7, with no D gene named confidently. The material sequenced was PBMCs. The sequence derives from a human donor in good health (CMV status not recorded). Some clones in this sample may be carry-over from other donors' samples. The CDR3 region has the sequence CASSHAYEQYF. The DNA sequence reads TGTGCCAGCAGCCATGCCTACGAGCAGTACTTC. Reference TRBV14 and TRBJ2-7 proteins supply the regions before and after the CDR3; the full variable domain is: EAGVTQFPSHSVIEKGQTVTLRCDPISGHDNLYWYRRVMGKEIKFLLHFVKESKQDESGMPNNRFLAERTGGTYSTLKVQPAELEDSGVYFCASSHAYEQYFGPGTRLTVT.